These T cell receptor beta chains were read from a single sample in a study of CD8+CD57+ T cells in acquired aplastic anemia. One entry per CDR3 protein results from TCRdb running MiXCR on the reads. The table shows 100,000 to 150,000 distinct CDR3 sequences, with approximately 40% occurring only once. The source material was sorted CD4+, CD8+, or CD8+CD57+ T cells (not recorded which) from PBMCs. These receptors all stem from a human donor with aplastic anemia. Each CDR3 is given with its conserved first and last residue. A D gene is named only where the DNA matches it firmly. Clone sizes are given selectively: once, few, many, or a class where the clone is expanded.

j_call	d_call	v_call	clone_size	cdr3_aa	cdr3_nt
TRBJ1-5	TRBD1	TRBV2	few	CASSQGGSNQPQHF	TGTGCCAGCAGCCAGGGGGGTAGCAATCAGCCCCAGCATTTT
TRBJ2-6	TRBD1	TRBV11-2	NA	CASSLRTGDYSGANVLTF	TGTGCCAGCAGCTTGCGGACAGGGGACTACTCTGGGGCCAACGTCCTGACTTTC
TRBJ1-2	NA	TRBV19	many	CASSIQGRGYTF	TGTGCCAGTAGTATACAGGGACGGGGCTACACCTTC
TRBJ2-1	NA	TRBV5-1	NA	CASSFYRGTYNEQFF	TGCGCCAGCAGCTTTTACCGGGGGACCTACAATGAGCAGTTCTTC
TRBJ2-6	NA	TRBV7-9	many	CASSLVDSRRANVLTF	TGTGCCAGCAGCTTGGTGGACTCCCGACGAGCCAACGTCCTGACTTTC
TRBJ2-3	TRBD2	TRBV19	many	CASSARGGGTDTQYF	TGTGCCAGTAGTGCTCGGGGGGGGGGCACAGATACGCAGTATTTT
TRBJ1-6	NA	TRBV7-8	NA	CASSLFFAASSYNSPLHF	TGTGCCAGCAGCTTATTTTTTGCGGCCAGCTCCTATAATTCACCCCTCCACTTT
TRBJ2-7	TRBD2	TRBV11-2	many	CASSSASGGTYEQYF	TGTGCCAGCAGCTCCGCCTCCGGGGGGACGTACGAGCAGTACTTC
TRBJ1-1	NA	TRBV29-1	NA	CSVAGTEAFF	TGCAGCGTTGCCGGTACTGAAGCTTTCTTT
TRBJ2-3	NA	TRBV7-9	NA	CASSLSMGGGTQYF	TGTGCCAGCAGCTTAAGCATGGGGGGGGGCACGCAGTATTTT
TRBJ1-2	TRBD1	TRBV19	many	CASSIRDRERDGYTF	TGTGCCAGTAGTATACGTGACAGGGAGAGGGATGGCTACACCTTC
TRBJ1-6	NA	TRBV20-1	many	CSAATGINSPLHF	TGCAGTGCTGCCACAGGGATTAATTCACCCCTCCACTTT
TRBJ2-3	NA	TRBV2	NA	CASLLGDTQYF	TGTGCCAGTCTTCTCGGGGATACGCAGTATTTT
TRBJ1-2	NA	TRBV2	NA	CASRADSRPTNYGYTF	TGTGCCAGCAGGGCGGACAGCCGACCCACTAACTATGGCTACACCTTC
TRBJ1-1	NA	TRBV6-6	many	CASSYKGMSTEAFF	TGTGCCAGCAGTTACAAGGGTATGAGCACTGAAGCTTTCTTT
TRBJ2-5	NA	TRBV18	many	CASSLTTVQETQYF	TGTGCCAGCTCGCTCACGACGGTGCAAGAGACCCAGTACTTC
TRBJ2-7	TRBD2	TRBV5-4	many	CASSLPGTQRGEQYF	TGTGCCAGCAGCCTTCCGGGGACCCAGCGGGGCGAGCAGTACTTC
TRBJ2-5	NA	TRBV18	few	CASSIRTVTSLETQYF	TGTGCCAGCTCTATTCGGACAGTTACGTCCCTAGAGACCCAGTACTTC
TRBJ1-1	NA	TRBV29-1	NA	CSVEDHPDSSTEAFF	TGCAGCGTTGAAGATCACCCCGACAGTAGCACTGAAGCTTTCTTT
TRBJ2-7	TRBD1	TRBV5-5	many	CASSLEYRGYEQYF	TGTGCCAGCAGCTTGGAGTACAGGGGATACGAGCAGTACTTC
TRBJ2-2	NA	TRBV12-3/TRBV12-4	many	CASSLALMQYTGELFF	TGTGCCAGCAGTTTAGCGCTTATGCAATACACCGGGGAGCTGTTTTTT
TRBJ2-5	TRBD1	TRBV2	NA	CASRGQGAQETQYF	TGTGCCAGCAGAGGACAGGGGGCGCAGGAGACCCAGTACTTC
TRBJ2-3	TRBD2	TRBV11-2	NA	CASSSLAGAADTQYF	TGTGCCAGCAGCTCCTTAGCGGGAGCGGCAGATACGCAGTATTTT
TRBJ1-5	TRBD1	TRBV12-5	few	CASGDDRVQPQHF	TGTGCTAGTGGTGACGACAGGGTTCAGCCCCAGCATTTT